Each of the 10 T cell receptor beta chains below was sequenced from the same sample in a study of cytomegalovirus exposure and HLA in healthy donors. PCR involved 60 Vbeta and 13 Jbeta primers. Sequenced by immunoSEQ multiplex PCR; TCRdb stores in-frame clones only, minus some. This sample has approximately 190,000 clones, with over 65% found just once. Specimen: PBMCs. All receptors come from a woman in her 50s in good health and CMV-seropositive.

The chain is built from TRBV6-1 and TRBJ2-5; 11 nucleotides match TRBD1. With the DNA end fitting TRBJ2-7 better, the J assignment may be wrong. Germline CDR1 reads MNHNS; CDR2 reads SASEGT. This CDR3 spans 14 amino acids. DNA for the CDR3: TGTGCCACAATTACCGGGACAGGGGGGTACGAGCAGTACTTC. Its translation: CATITGTGGYEQYF.

V and J are TRBV5-1 and TRBJ1-1; 7 nucleotides align to TRBD1. Germline V lookup: CDR1 SGHRS, CDR2 YFSETQ. After removal of 3 bases from V and 0 bases from J, the junction contained 5 bases not matched to a gene. The CDR3 loop spans 15 amino acids. The CDR3 protein is CASSSWGQMNTEAFF. As DNA, the CDR3 is TGCGCCAGCAGCTCATGGGGACAGATGAACACTGAAGCTTTCTTT.

The chain joins TRBV11-2 to TRBJ2-5, with 7 bases matching TRBD2. The CDR3 has 14 residues. CDR1 SGHAT and CDR2 FQNNGV come from the germline V gene. The V and J ends lost 0 bases and 6 bases, in that order; junction bases with no gene match: 4. CDR3 residues: CASSLDASGQTQYF. As DNA, the CDR3 is TGTGCCAGCAGCTTAGATGCTAGCGGACAGACCCAGTACTTC. Complete variable domain (other parts from reference TRBV11-2 and TRBJ2-5): EAGVAQSPRYKIIEKRQSVAFWCNPISGHATLYWYQQILGQGPKLLIQFQNNGVVDDSQLPKDRFSAERLKGVDSTLKIQPAKLEDSAVYLCASSLDASGQTQYFGPGTRLLVL.

V gene TRBV6-5 combines with J gene TRBJ1-2; D may be TRBD1 (5 bases). The CDR3 has 15 residues. The V gene's germline CDR1 is MNHEY and CDR2 SVGAGI. The ends were cut back, 3 bases at V and 3 bases at J, with 14 bases in the middle. The CDR3 nucleotides are TGTGCCAGCAGTTATAGGGCAGGGTATGACTATGGCTACACCTTC. This sequence encodes CASSYRAGYDYGYTF.

The rearrangement uses TRBV27 and TRBJ1-1; the D is unclear. CDR1 MNHEY and CDR2 SMNVEV come from the germline V gene (reference sequence). Trimming cost V 7 bases and J 0 bases, with 9 bases left between them. This CDR3 is 13 amino acids long. The CDR3, as DNA: TGTGCCAGCAAATTTGCAGTGAACACTGAAGCTTTCTTT. Translated: CASKFAVNTEAFF.

This clone was seen just once. The germline gene is not matched at one end of the junction; a read error may be the cause. The chain recombines TRBV7-9 with TRBJ2-7, with TRBD1 matching over 7 bases. CDR1 and CDR2 (germline): SEHNR, FQNEAQ (reference sequence). The CDR3 runs to 14 residues. CDR3 DNA sequence: TGTTCCAGCAGCGTACCGGGACAGACCTACGAGCAGTACTTC. Its protein is CSSSVPGQTYEQYF. The full variable domain, with the rest looked up from reference TRBV7-9 and TRBJ2-7, is DTGVSQNPRHKITKRGQNVTFRCDPISEHNRLYWYRQTLGQGPEFLTYFQNEAQLEKSRLLSDRFSAERPKGSFSTLEIQRTEQGDSAMYLCSSSVPGQTYEQYFGPGTRLTVT.

The chain has TRBV6-6 and TRBJ1-2; 9 nucleotides match TRBD1. V shed 6 bases, J shed 6 bases, and the junction held 11 bases outside the gene matches. The CDR3 is 15 amino acids. CDR1 and CDR2 from the germline V gene are MNHNY and SVGAGI (reference sequence). For the CDR3, the DNA is TGTGCCAGCAGGCTACAGGCCGGGACAGGGAATGGCTACACCTTC. It yields the protein CASRLQAGTGNGYTF.

The DNA for the CDR3 is TGTGCCAGCAGCTTAGCGGGGGGGAGGGTCGGCACAGATACGCAGTATTTT. This gives the protein CASSLAGGRVGTDTQYF. The chain recombines TRBV7-2 with TRBJ2-3; 7 nucleotides align to TRBD2. The length of the CDR3 is 17 residues. Germline V gene lookup returns CDR1 SGHTA and CDR2 FQGNSA. The J segment lost 1 base and the V segment lost 0 bases, leaving 7 bases of the junction unmatched.

The chain couples TRBV7-9 to TRBJ2-1, with 7 bases identical to TRBD1. Germline V gives CDR1 SEHNR, CDR2 FQNEAQ (reference sequence). This CDR3 has 14 residues. V trimming: 7 bases; J trimming: 2 bases; junction bases outside the gene matches: 5. CDR3 sequence reads: CASIRDSTYNEQFF. CDR3 sequence (DNA): TGTGCCAGCATCCGGGACAGTACCTACAATGAGCAGTTCTTC.

This sequence joins TRBV7-9 and TRBJ2-3; TRBD2 is a possible D gene (5 bases). The CDR3 loop spans 12 amino acids. Per germline, CDR1 SEHNR and CDR2 FQNEAQ (reference sequence). V lost 0 bases and J 13 bases, leaving 11 bases between the germline ends. The CDR3 DNA reads as TGTGCCAGCAGCTTAGCGGATAAGGGAGAGTATTTT. It codes for CASSLADKGEYF. The entire variable domain, with the rest obtained from reference TRBV7-9 and TRBJ2-3, is as follows: DTGVSQNPRHKITKRGQNVTFRCDPISEHNRLYWYRQTLGQGPEFLTYFQNEAQLEKSRLLSDRFSAERPKGSFSTLEIQRTEQGDSAMYLCASSLADKGEYFGPGTRLTVL.